This is a list of T cell receptor beta chains from one sample in a study of T cells expressing NK-cell markers. TCRdb reprocessed the 5' RACE reads and keeps a single row for each CDR3 protein, giving no DNA. The sample includes about 460,000 distinct CDR3 sequences. The sequenced sample was blood T cells: a sorted CD56 or NKG2C T cell subset, CD4+ or CD8+ T cells, or bulk PBMC T cells (not recorded which). The receptors were gathered from a woman aged 45-65 years in good health. Each CDR3 is given with its conserved first and last residue.

j_call	v_call	cdr3_aa
TRBJ1-1	TRBV3-1	CASSKPGQLNTEAFF
TRBJ2-1	TRBV5-5	CASSLELAKRGEQFF
TRBJ1-3	TRBV3-1	CASSQGGTTGNTIYF
TRBJ1-6	TRBV19	CASSILVGTPNNSPLHF
TRBJ1-2	TRBV9	CASSVDEGPYGYTF
TRBJ2-5	TRBV20-1	CSAFGTSEETQYF
TRBJ2-3	TRBV5-1	CASSLEGSGPSDTQYF
TRBJ2-7	TRBV11-2	CASRTARGMVYEQYF
TRBJ1-6	TRBV6-1	CASSEKGDGNSPLHF
TRBJ2-5	TRBV9	CASRASGSGQETQYF
TRBJ2-7	TRBV11-2	CASRTVRGTSGETYEQYF
TRBJ1-5	TRBV10-3	CAISELGDSNQPQHF
TRBJ2-7	TRBV19	CASSMSLAGAYEQYF
TRBJ2-1	TRBV6-6	CASRQRQGTYNEQFF
TRBJ2-1	TRBV29-1	CSGRGGLAAYNEQFF
TRBJ1-2	TRBV10-3	CAIRGRGQDNYGYTF
TRBJ2-1	TRBV11-3	CASSLPAADNEQFF
TRBJ2-1	TRBV11-2	CASSLGIVVEREQFF
TRBJ2-1	TRBV12-3/TRBV12-4	CASSLGIPSNEQFF
TRBJ2-1	TRBV12-3/TRBV12-4	CASGGLTQWEQFF
TRBJ2-7	TRBV25-1	CASSEGGVDEQYF
TRBJ2-3	TRBV6-4	CASSDSATDTQYF
TRBJ2-7	TRBV7-2	CASSSRGLATTRGEQYF
TRBJ1-1	TRBV12-3/TRBV12-4	CASSGTWGTEAFF